A selection of T cell receptor beta chains follows, all from one sample in a study of blood T cells in healthy people across ages. Via MiXCR, TCRdb re-called the 5' RACE reads, giving one row per CDR3 protein. The data contain approximately 680,000 distinct CDR3 sequences, roughly 32% of them singletons. The sample was blood. The receptor source for this set is a woman older than 75 in good health. Both conserved end residues are part of each CDR3. Fields, in order: clone size, D gene, V gene, J gene, CDR3 DNA, CDR3 protein. A D gene is named only where the DNA matches it firmly. Rows may omit the clone size; those that give it use once, few, many or a size class.

NA	NA	TRBV19	TRBJ2-1	TGTGCCAGTAGTACGGACAGATACAATGAGCAGTTCTTC	CASSTDRYNEQFF
NA	NA	TRBV29-1	TRBJ2-7	TGCAGCGTCCCCCTGGGAAACGAGCAGTACTTC	CSVPLGNEQYF
few	NA	TRBV12-3/TRBV12-4	TRBJ1-1	TGTGCCAGCACCCTCACAGTGAACACTGAAGCTTTCTTT	CASTLTVNTEAFF
many	NA	TRBV11-2	TRBJ2-5	TGTGCCAGCAGCTTCGGACGGGGTAACACCCAGTACTTC	CASSFGRGNTQYF
many	NA	TRBV7-9	TRBJ1-5	TGTGCCAGCAGCTTAGATACTGGGTTTTTGGGGAATAGCAATCAGCCCCAGCATTTT	CASSLDTGFLGNSNQPQHF
NA	NA	TRBV5-1	TRBJ1-6	TGCGCCAGCAGCTTGTCCGGGACACTCAATTCACCCCTCCACTTT	CASSLSGTLNSPLHF
NA	NA	TRBV6-6	TRBJ1-5	TGTGCCAGCAGTTCCTCGCCGGGGCAGCCCCAGCATTTT	CASSSSPGQPQHF
NA	NA	TRBV6-1	TRBJ2-5	TGTGCCAGCAGGCCCAGGGAAGGGGGGACCCAGTACTTC	CASRPREGGTQYF
many	NA	TRBV28	TRBJ1-2	TGTGCCAGCAGTCAAGGGCCCCCCGGCAGAAAATCTAACTATGGCTACACCTTC	CASSQGPPGRKSNYGYTF
NA	TRBD1	TRBV4-2	TRBJ1-3	TGTGCCAGCAGCCAAGATGGAGAACTAGGGGGCAGTGGGAGTTCTGGAAACACCATATATTTT	CASSQDGELGGSGSSGNTIYF
few	NA	TRBV30	TRBJ2-7	TGTGCCTGGAGTGTATCCGGGGCCAAGCAGTACTTC	CAWSVSGAKQYF
many	TRBD1	TRBV28	TRBJ1-4	TGTGCCAGCGGCGGGACAGGGTTTGAAAAACTGTTTTTT	CASGGTGFEKLFF
many	TRBD1	TRBV12-3/TRBV12-4	TRBJ1-2	TGTGCCAGCAGAACCGACAGGGTAGGAGGCTACACCTTC	CASRTDRVGGYTF
many	TRBD2	TRBV24-1	TRBJ2-1	TGTGCCACCAGTGACCCGACTAGCGGGGGGCCCTACAATGAGCAGTTCTTC	CATSDPTSGGPYNEQFF
NA	NA	TRBV30	TRBJ1-5	TGTGCCTGGAGTCGGCCGGAACCAGTCCAGCCCCAGCATTTT	CAWSRPEPVQPQHF
once	NA	TRBV5-1	TRBJ2-1	TGCGCCAGCAGCTGGGAGGGAGGGGGCCCCTACAATGAGCAGTTCTTC	CASSWEGGGPYNEQFF
few	NA	TRBV29-1	TRBJ2-1	TGCAGCGCCGTTGGGACCCCGGGATCCTACAATGAGCAGTTCTTC	CSAVGTPGSYNEQFF
few	TRBD1	TRBV7-7	TRBJ2-1	TGTGCTAGCAGCTTAGGGGGCTTGGGCTCCTACAATGAGCAGTTCTTC	CASSLGGLGSYNEQFF
NA	TRBD1	TRBV29-1	TRBJ2-7	TGCAGCGTTGAAGACCCAGGGGGCAGGTACGAGCAGTACTTC	CSVEDPGGRYEQYF
many	NA	TRBV12-5	TRBJ2-5	TGTGCTAGTGGTTTCGGGGAGACCCAGTACTTC	CASGFGETQYF
NA	TRBD1	TRBV7-2	TRBJ2-5	TGTACCGGCAGCTCGGGACAGTTCCAAGAGACCCAGTACTTC	CTGSSGQFQETQYF
many	NA	TRBV20-1	TRBJ1-2	TGCAGCATACAGACAGATAACTATGGCTACACCTTC	CSIQTDNYGYTF
NA	NA	TRBV4-2	TRBJ2-1	TGTGCCAGCAGCCAAGTTGGAGGAGAATCCTACAATGAGCGGTACTTC	CASSQVGGESYNERYF
many	TRBD1	TRBV28	TRBJ2-5	TGTGCCAGCAGTTTATGGGGACAGGGAGCCGAGACCCAGTACTTC	CASSLWGQGAETQYF
many	TRBD2	TRBV19	TRBJ2-7	TGTGCCAGTAGGCCGGCGGGGGGGCGAGACGAGCAGTACTTC	CASRPAGGRDEQYF
NA	NA	TRBV19	TRBJ1-6	TGTGCCAGTAGTATCCCGACAGGAAATAATTCACCCCTCCACTTT	CASSIPTGNNSPLHF
many	TRBD1	TRBV29-1	TRBJ1-1	TGCAGCGTTCACAGGGGGATTGCTGAAGCTTTCTTT	CSVHRGIAEAFF
many	NA	TRBV20-1	TRBJ2-7	TGCAGTGCTAGAGATCTGCGGGTAAGCTCCTACGAGCAGTACTTC	CSARDLRVSSYEQYF
NA	TRBD1	TRBV19	TRBJ1-2	TGTGCCAGTAGTGCTAGGGACAGGGGAGAGCGCTATGGCTACACCTTC	CASSARDRGERYGYTF
many	NA	TRBV6-5	TRBJ1-6	TGTGCCAGCAGTTTTGGACAGCTTAATTCACCCCTCCACTTT	CASSFGQLNSPLHF
NA	NA	TRBV7-2	TRBJ2-5	TGTGCCACAGGGATCCAAGAGACCCAGTACTTC	CATGIQETQYF
NA	NA	TRBV28	TRBJ1-2	TGTGCCAGCTCGGACTATGGCTACACCTTC	CASSDYGYTF
many	NA	TRBV2	TRBJ2-2	TGTGCCAGCAGAGGAAGGAGGGGGCCCGGGGAGCTGTTTTTT	CASRGRRGPGELFF
NA	TRBD2	TRBV5-1	TRBJ2-7	TGCGCCAGCAGCTTGGCCGGGACTAGCGGGCCTGAGCAGTACTTC	CASSLAGTSGPEQYF
once	TRBD1	TRBV2	TRBJ2-7	TGTGCCAGCAGTGCCCCGGGACAGGGGGCCTACGATGAGCAGTACTTC	CASSAPGQGAYDEQYF
once	TRBD2	TRBV3-1	TRBJ2-1	TGTGCCAGCAGCACCAGAGCGGGAGCTGGCAATGAGCAGTTCTTC	CASSTRAGAGNEQFF
once	NA	TRBV20-1	TRBJ2-5	TGCAGTGGGAAGAGGGGAGACTTAGAGACCCAGTACTTC	CSGKRGDLETQYF
NA	NA	TRBV7-2	TRBJ2-7	TGTGCCAGCAGCTTAAGTGGGGGCCACACCTACGAGCAGTACTTC	CASSLSGGHTYEQYF
many	TRBD1	TRBV18	TRBJ1-1	TGTGCCAGCTCACCAATACAGGGGCGCCACACTGAAGCTTTCTTT	CASSPIQGRHTEAFF
medium-sized	NA	TRBV5-4	TRBJ2-3	TGTGCCAGCAGCCTCAAATCGGGCGGCACAGATACGCAGTATTTT	CASSLKSGGTDTQYF
many	NA	TRBV7-9	TRBJ1-2	TGTGCCAGCAGCCCCCGCGGAGCCCGATCGCAGTATGGCTACACCTTC	CASSPRGARSQYGYTF
few	NA	TRBV9	TRBJ1-1	TGTGCCAGCAGCGCCTCGGGACGAAACACTGAAGCTTTCTTT	CASSASGRNTEAFF
NA	TRBD2	TRBV7-2	TRBJ2-7	TGTGCCAGCAGCGGCGGACTAGGAGAAATCTTCTACGAGCAGTACTTC	CASSGGLGEIFYEQYF
NA	NA	TRBV29-1	TRBJ1-1	TGCAGCGTTGTGAAGGGGTTGGGGACTGAAGCTTTCTTT	CSVVKGLGTEAFF
many	TRBD2	TRBV29-1	TRBJ2-3	TGCAGTGGGGCCGGGGGACTAAACACAGATACGCAGTATTTT	CSGAGGLNTDTQYF
NA	NA	TRBV5-4	TRBJ1-4	TGTGCCAGCAGCCATAAGCAGCGAGAGGAAAAACTGTTTTTT	CASSHKQREEKLFF